The present T cell receptor beta chain was sequenced within a study of cytomegalovirus exposure and HLA in healthy donors. Overall study results and limits: TCR beta chain V- and J-gene trimming was linked, in a later analysis, to a missense variant in DCLRE1C. TCR beta sequences reportedly predicted most subjects' HLA-A and HLA-B alleles accurately. In the analysis, some V segments, TRBV6-2 and TRBV6-3 included, were excluded as indistinguishable. The study recorded more than 150 TCR beta chains that were cytomegalovirus-associated.

Use of 60 Vbeta and 13 Jbeta primers characterized the PCR. The data were produced by immunoSEQ multiplex PCR, yet TCRdb's version contains in-frame clones alone and is incomplete. The sample includes over 120,000 clones, 75% to 85% seen only once; the top ten take about 4.3%. Points on this clone: Its antigen remains unidentified.

CDR1 is SGHNT, CDR2 YYREEE, per germline (reference sequence). The V segment lost 6 bases and the J segment 0 bases; nucleotides outside the gene matches: 15. This CDR3 region has 17 residues. V gene TRBV5-4 combines with J gene TRBJ2-7; 7 bases match TRBD1. The source of this sequence is a man aged 40-49 years in good health and CMV-seronegative. The specimen sequenced was PBMCs. CDR3 in amino acids: CASTLGATGPLSYEQYF. In DNA form, the CDR3 reads TGTGCCAGCACCCTGGGGGCGACAGGGCCCCTCTCCTACGAGCAGTACTTC.